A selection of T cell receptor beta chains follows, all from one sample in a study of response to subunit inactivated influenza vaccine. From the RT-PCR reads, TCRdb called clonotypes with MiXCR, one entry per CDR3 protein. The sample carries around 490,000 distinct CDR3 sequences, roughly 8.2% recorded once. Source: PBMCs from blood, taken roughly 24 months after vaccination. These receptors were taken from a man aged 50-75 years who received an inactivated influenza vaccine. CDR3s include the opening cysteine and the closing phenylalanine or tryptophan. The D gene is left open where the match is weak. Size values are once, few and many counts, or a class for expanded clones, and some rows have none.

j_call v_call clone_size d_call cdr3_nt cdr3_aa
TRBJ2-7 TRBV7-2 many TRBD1 TGTGCCAGCAGCTTGACAGGGGGGTCTTCATACGAGCAGTACTTC CASSLTGGSSYEQYF
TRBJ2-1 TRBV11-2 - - TGTGCCAGCAGCTTCGGGGCGACAGAGCAGTTCTTC CASSFGATEQFF
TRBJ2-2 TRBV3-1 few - TGTGCCAGCAGCCCGCCGGGACTCCCGAACACCGGGGAGCTGTTTTTT CASSPPGLPNTGELFF
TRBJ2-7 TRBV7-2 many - TGTGCCAGCAGCTTAGTCGGGGTCGAGCAGTACTTC CASSLVGVEQYF
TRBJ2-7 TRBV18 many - TGTGCCAGCAGCCCGGCCTCCTACGAGCAGTACTTC CASSPASYEQYF
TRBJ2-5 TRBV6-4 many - TGTGCCAGCAGTCCCGGACCAAAAGAGACCCAGTACTTC CASSPGPKETQYF
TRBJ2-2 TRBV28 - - TGTGCCAGCAGTGGTGGGCGGGGAATGGCCGGGGAGCTGTTTTTT CASSGGRGMAGELFF
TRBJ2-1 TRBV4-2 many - TGTGCCAGCAGCCAAGATGGTGGCAGACCTGGCGGTGAGCAGTTCTTC CASSQDGGRPGGEQFF
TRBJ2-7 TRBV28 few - TGTGCCAGCAGTTTACCCGTGACCCGGGTAGCAGGCTACGAGCAGTACTTC CASSLPVTRVAGYEQYF
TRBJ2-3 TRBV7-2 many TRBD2 TGTGCCAGCAGCACCCGACTAGCGGGAGGAGTAAATACGCAGTATTTT CASSTRLAGGVNTQYF
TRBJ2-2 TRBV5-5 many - TGTGCCAGCAGCTTGGTCTTTTACGTGAGGGACACCGGGGAGCTGTTTTTT CASSLVFYVRDTGELFF
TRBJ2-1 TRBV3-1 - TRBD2 TGTGCCAGCAGCCAAGGTCAGCCGGGACTAGCAACGAATGAGCAGTTCTTC CASSQGQPGLATNEQFF
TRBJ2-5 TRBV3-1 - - TGTGCCAGCAACCAAAGGGGAGAAGAGACCCAGTACTTC CASNQRGEETQYF
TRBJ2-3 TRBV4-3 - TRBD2 TGCGCCAGCAGCCAAGAGGCCGGGACTAGCGGGGCAGATACGCAGTATTTT CASSQEAGTSGADTQYF
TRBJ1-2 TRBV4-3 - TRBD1 TGCGCCAGCAGCCAAGATCGGGGGACAGCTAACTATGGCTACACCTTC CASSQDRGTANYGYTF
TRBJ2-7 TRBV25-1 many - TGTGCCAGCAGTGGTAGCCTCACCTACGAGCAGTACTTC CASSGSLTYEQYF
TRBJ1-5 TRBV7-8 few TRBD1 TGTGCCAGCAGCTTAAACAGGGGTTATAGCAATCAGCCCCAGCATTTT CASSLNRGYSNQPQHF
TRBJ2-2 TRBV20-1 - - TGCAGTGCTAGGGGGCAGGTCAACACCGGGGAGCTGTTTTTT CSARGQVNTGELFF
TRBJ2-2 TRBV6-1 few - TGTGCCAGCAGCCTCAGGGGTTTAAACACCGGGGAGCTGTTTTTT CASSLRGLNTGELFF
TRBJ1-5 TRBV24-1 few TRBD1 TGTGCCACCAGTCAGGGACAGGCGATTCAGCCCCAGCATTTT CATSQGQAIQPQHF
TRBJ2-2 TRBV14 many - TGTGCCAGCAGCCAAGTTGGGGGATTCCCCGGGGAGCTGTTTTTT CASSQVGGFPGELFF
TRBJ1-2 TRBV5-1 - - TGCGCCAGCAGCTTGTCCGTGGGGCAGGACTATGGCTACACCTTC CASSLSVGQDYGYTF
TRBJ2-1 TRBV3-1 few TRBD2 TGTGCCAGCAGCCCGGGGACTACCCTTGGAGGTGAGCAGTTCTTC CASSPGTTLGGEQFF
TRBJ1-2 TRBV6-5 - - TGTGCCAGCAGGCAGCAAATCGGTGGCTACACCTTC CASRQQIGGYTF
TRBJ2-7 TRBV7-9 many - TGTGCCAGCAGCTTAGGTTTCTTAAGTTACGAGCAGTACTTC CASSLGFLSYEQYF
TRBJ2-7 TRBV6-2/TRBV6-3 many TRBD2 TGTGCCAGCAGTTACTCGGCTAGCGGGAGGTCGTCCTACGAGCAGTACTTC CASSYSASGRSSYEQYF
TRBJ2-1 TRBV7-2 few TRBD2 TGTGCCAGCAGCTTAGCGGCTAGCGGGAGGAATATCAATGAGCAGTTCTTC CASSLAASGRNINEQFF
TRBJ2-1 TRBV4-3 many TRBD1 TGCGCCAGCAGCTCGGACAGGAACTCCTACAATGAGCAGTTCTTC CASSSDRNSYNEQFF
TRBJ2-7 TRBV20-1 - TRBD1 TGCAGTGCTATGCCGGGACAGGGCTACGAGCAGTACTTC CSAMPGQGYEQYF
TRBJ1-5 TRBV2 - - TGTGCCAGCAGCGGATTGGGGGTGATTCAGCCCCAGCATTTT CASSGLGVIQPQHF
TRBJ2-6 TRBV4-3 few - TGCGCCAGCAGCCAAGATACCCGCTCTGGGGCCAACGTCCTGACTTTC CASSQDTRSGANVLTF
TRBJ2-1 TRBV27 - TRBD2 TGTGCCAGCAGGGTAGGGACTACAACTGAGCAGTTCTTC CASRVGTTTEQFF
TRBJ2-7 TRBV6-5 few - TGTGCCGCGGGCACAGCCTCCTTC CAAGTASF
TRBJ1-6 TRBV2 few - TGTGCCAGCAGTCCGAGCATACCCCTCCACTTT CASSPSIPLHF
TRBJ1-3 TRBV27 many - TGTGCCAGCTCCCCTCTGGGCAGCCTTGACACCATATATTTT CASSPLGSLDTIYF
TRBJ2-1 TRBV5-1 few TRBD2 TGCGCCAGCAGCTTGGGTGCGGGGGGGAGCTCCGAACAGTTCTTC CASSLGAGGSSEQFF
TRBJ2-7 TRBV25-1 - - TGTGCCAGCAGCGCAGGGTTAGAGGGGGCCTACGAGCAGTACTTC CASSAGLEGAYEQYF